This T cell receptor (beta chain) was sequenced during a study of vaccination and CD4 T cells after COVID-19. Comments on this clonotype: The target antigen is unknown.

Per germline, CDR1 MNHEY and CDR2 SVGAGI. The trim removed 2 bases at V and 1 base at J, leaving 5 bases unmatched. This CDR3 spans 16 amino acids. As for treatment: roughly 11-day PBMC culture with coronavirus spike peptide pools or control peptides (ViraFEST assay). Sequenced with the Oncomine TCR Beta short-read assay was DNA taken from cultured CD4+ T cells. TCRdb reprocessed the PCR reads via MiXCR and lists one record per CDR3 protein. This repertoire shows about 8,900 distinct CDR3 sequences, 64% found once; its top ten account for about 31%. The rearrangement joins TRBV6-5 to TRBJ2-5, with 9 bases fitting TRBD1. This receptor was obtained from a human donor who had recovered from COVID-19. Input material: CD4+ T cells from blood, cultured in vitro. CDR3 protein: CASSYLLTGGQETQYF. In DNA, the CDR3 is TGTGCCAGCAGTTACCTGCTGACAGGGGGCCAAGAGACCCAGTACTTC.